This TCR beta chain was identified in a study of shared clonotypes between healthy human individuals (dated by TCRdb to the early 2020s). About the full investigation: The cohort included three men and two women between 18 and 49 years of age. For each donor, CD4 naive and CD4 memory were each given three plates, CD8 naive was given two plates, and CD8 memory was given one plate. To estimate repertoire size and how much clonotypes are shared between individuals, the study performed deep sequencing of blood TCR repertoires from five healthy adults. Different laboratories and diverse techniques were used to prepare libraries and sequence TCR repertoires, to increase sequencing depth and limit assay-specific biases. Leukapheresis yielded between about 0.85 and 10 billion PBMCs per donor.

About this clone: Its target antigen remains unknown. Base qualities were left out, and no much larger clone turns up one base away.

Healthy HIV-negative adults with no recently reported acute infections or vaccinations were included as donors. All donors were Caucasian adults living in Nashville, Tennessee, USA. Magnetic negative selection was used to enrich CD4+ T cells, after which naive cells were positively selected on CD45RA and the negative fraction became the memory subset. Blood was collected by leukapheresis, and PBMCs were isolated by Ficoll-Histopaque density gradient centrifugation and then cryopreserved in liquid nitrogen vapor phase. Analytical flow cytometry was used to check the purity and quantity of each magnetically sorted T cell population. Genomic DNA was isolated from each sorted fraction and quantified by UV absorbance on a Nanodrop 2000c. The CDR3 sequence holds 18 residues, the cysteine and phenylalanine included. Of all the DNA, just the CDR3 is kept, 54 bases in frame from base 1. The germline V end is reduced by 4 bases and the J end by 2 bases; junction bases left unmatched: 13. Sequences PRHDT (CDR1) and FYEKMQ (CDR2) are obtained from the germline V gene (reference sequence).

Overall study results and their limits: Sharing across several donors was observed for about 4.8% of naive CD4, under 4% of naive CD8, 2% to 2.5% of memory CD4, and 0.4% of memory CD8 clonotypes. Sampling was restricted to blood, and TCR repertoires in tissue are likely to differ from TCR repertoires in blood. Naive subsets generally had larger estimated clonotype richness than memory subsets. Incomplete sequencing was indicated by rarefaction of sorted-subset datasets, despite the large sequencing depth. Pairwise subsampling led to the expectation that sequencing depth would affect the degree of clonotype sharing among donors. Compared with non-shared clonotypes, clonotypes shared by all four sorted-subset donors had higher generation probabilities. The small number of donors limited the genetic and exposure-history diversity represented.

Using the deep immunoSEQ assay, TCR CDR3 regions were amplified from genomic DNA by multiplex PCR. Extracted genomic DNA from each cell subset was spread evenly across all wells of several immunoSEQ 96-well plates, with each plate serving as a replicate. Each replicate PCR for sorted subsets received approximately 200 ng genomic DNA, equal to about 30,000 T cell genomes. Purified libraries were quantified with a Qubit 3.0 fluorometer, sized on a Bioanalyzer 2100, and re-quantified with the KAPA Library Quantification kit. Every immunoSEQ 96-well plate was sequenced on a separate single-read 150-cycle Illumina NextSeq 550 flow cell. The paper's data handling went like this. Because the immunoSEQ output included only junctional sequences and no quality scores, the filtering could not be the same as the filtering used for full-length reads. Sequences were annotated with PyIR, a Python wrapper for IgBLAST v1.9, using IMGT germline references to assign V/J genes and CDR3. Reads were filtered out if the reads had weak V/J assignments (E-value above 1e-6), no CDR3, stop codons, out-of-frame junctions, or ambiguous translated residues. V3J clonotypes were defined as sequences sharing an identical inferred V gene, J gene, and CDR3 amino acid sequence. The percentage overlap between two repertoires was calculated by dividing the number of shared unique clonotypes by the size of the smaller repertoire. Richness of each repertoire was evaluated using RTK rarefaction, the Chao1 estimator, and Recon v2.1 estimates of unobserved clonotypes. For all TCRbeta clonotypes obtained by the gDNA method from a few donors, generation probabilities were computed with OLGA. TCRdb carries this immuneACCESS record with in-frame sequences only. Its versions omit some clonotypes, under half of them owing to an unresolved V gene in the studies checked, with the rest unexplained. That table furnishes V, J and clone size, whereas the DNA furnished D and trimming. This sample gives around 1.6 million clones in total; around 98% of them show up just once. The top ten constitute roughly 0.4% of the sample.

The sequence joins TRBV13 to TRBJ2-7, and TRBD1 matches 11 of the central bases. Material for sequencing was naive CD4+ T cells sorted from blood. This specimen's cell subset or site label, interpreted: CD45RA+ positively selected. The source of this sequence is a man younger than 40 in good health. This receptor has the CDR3 CASSSTGTGGIITYEQYF. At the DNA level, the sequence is TGTGCCAGCAGCTCCACCGGGACAGGGGGAATTATTACCTACGAGCAGTACTTC. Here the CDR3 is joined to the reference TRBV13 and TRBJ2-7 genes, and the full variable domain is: AAGVIQSPRHLIKEKRETATLKCYPIPRHDTVYWYQQGPGQDPQFLISFYEKMQSDKGSIPDRFSAQQFSDYHSELNMSSLELGDSALYFCASSSTGTGGIITYEQYFGPGTRLTVT.